Shown below are 29 T cell receptor beta chains from a single sample sequenced in a study of blood T cell repertoires in COVID-19 (dated by TCRdb to the early 2020s). Library preparation was by the immunoSEQ multiplex PCR assay. TCRdb limited this immuneACCESS table to in-frame rearrangements with V and J called. A share of clones is missing; checked studies link under half to unresolved V genes, and the rest is unexplained. This sample lists approximately 150,000 clones; about 90% were detected once. Roughly 1.2% of the sample comes from the top ten. Input material: PBMCs or T cells enriched from blood (not recorded which). All receptors derive from a human donor with acute COVID-19. The donor label of this sample is uncertain.

This clone was detected once. This rearrangement joins TRBV3-1 (or the pseudogene TRBV3-2) to TRBJ2-6, with a tentative D call TRBD2 (6 bases). The CDR3 runs 18 residues. V dropped 5 bases and J dropped 0 bases, with 17 bases sitting between them. Germline V gives CDR1 LGHDT, CDR2 YNNKEL (reference sequence). The CDR3 sequence: CASSGGTTRTSGANVLTF. The CDR3 bases are TGTGCCAGCAGCGGCGGGACGACCAGAACCTCTGGGGCCAACGTCCTGACTTTC.

The CDR3, as DNA: TGTGCCAGTAGTATAGCGGGACTAGCCTACGAGCAGTACTTC. Protein sequence: CASSIAGLAYEQYF. The chain combines TRBV19 with TRBJ2-7, with 8 bases lining up with TRBD2. V dropped 1 base and J dropped 2; count of bases not matched to a gene: 1. Germline V gene sequence: CDR1 LNHDA, CDR2 SQIVND (reference sequence). This CDR3 has 14 residues.

The chain uses TRBV3-1 (or the pseudogene TRBV3-2) and TRBJ1-5, with 8 positions matching TRBD1. J gave up 2 bases and V 3 bases, and 9 bases lay outside the gene matches. CDR3 length equals 17 residues. Germline CDR1 is LGHDT and CDR2 is YNNKEL (reference sequence). The CDR3 DNA follows: TGTGCCAGCAGCCACGGCAGGGGGCGGTGGGGCAATCAGCCCCAGCATTTT. Residues: CASSHGRGRWGNQPQHF.

The genes are TRBV13 and TRBJ2-7; TRBD2 agrees at 9 bases. The CDR3 extends over 18 amino acids. Germline CDR1 reads PRHDT; CDR2 reads FYEKMQ (reference sequence). With V trimmed by 3 bases and J by 4 bases, 16 bases remained unmatched. This chain's CDR3 is CASSLARVGAGGYYEQYF. CDR3 DNA: TGTGCCAGCAGCTTGGCCCGAGTTGGGGCGGGGGGGTATTACGAGCAGTACTTC.

On this clone itself: At the DNA level, this CDR3 is encoded by other sequences in the same sample as well. The gene calls are TRBV7-9 and TRBJ1-1; D perhaps matches TRBD1 (5 bases). This CDR3 region has 13 residues. Trimming cost V 2 bases and J 5 bases, with 9 bases left between them. Looked up from germline, CDR1 is SEHNR and CDR2 is FQNEAQ (reference sequence). The CDR3 protein is CASSLQGNTEAFF. The CDR3, as DNA: TGTGCCAGCAGCTTACAGGGAAATACTGAAGCTTTCTTT.

The chain is built from TRBV11-2 and TRBJ2-1; TRBD2 aligns across 13 bases. V was pared by 5 bases and J by 4 bases, with 5 bases of the junction left unmatched. This CDR3 has 16 amino acids. The germline V gene has CDR1 SGHAT and CDR2 FQNNGV. This CDR3 reads CASSALAGGRYNEQFF. In nucleotides, the CDR3 is TGTGCCAGCAGCGCACTAGCGGGGGGGCGGTACAATGAGCAGTTCTTC.

The chain uses TRBV9 and TRBJ1-1; TRBD1 matches at 8 bases. This CDR3 is built from 16 residues. Trimming at V came to 0 bases and at J to 0 bases, leaving 4 bases not matched to a gene. Germline V CDR1 and CDR2: SGDLS, YYNGEE. Written as DNA, the CDR3 is TGTGCCAGCAGCGTAGGGACAGGGAACTTGAACACTGAAGCTTTCTTT. It specifies CASSVGTGNLNTEAFF.

The chain combines TRBV6-5 with TRBJ2-1; 8 nucleotides match TRBD1. Germline V lookup: CDR1 MNHEY, CDR2 SVGAGI. The length of the CDR3 is 14 residues. V lost 5 bases, J lost 8 bases, and 8 bases stayed unmatched. This chain's CDR3 is CASSLDRVGDEQFF. As DNA, the CDR3 is TGTGCCAGCAGTCTGGACAGGGTCGGGGATGAGCAGTTCTTC.

This chain links TRBV11-1 with TRBJ1-4; 8 positions agree with TRBD1. This CDR3 comprises 15 residues. V shed 6 bases and J 3 bases; nucleotides not matched to a gene: 6. The germline V gene encodes CDR1 SGHAT and CDR2 FQDESV (reference sequence). DNA for the CDR3: TGTGCCAGCAGTTACCGACAGGGGCCTAATGAAAAACTGTTTTTT. Translated, it gives CASSYRQGPNEKLFF.

V usage is TRBV11-1 and J usage is TRBJ2-7; 13 bases fit TRBD2. Germline CDR1 and CDR2: SGHAT and FQDESV (reference sequence). The CDR3 loop spans 15 amino acids. Losses at the gene ends were 4 bases for V and 2 bases for J; bases not matched to a gene: 2. In DNA form, the CDR3 reads TGTGCCAGCAGCTCCGGACTAGCGGGGGCCTACGAGCAGTACTTC. This translates into CASSSGLAGAYEQYF.

A few counts support this clone. V gene TRBV24-1 combines with J gene TRBJ1-2; perhaps TRBD1 as D (5 bases). V was pared by 3 bases and J by 4 bases, with 17 bases between. CDR3 length: 16 amino acids. Germline V lookup: CDR1 KGHDR, CDR2 SFDVKD. DNA for the CDR3: TGTGCCACCAGTGATCCCACGACAGAGAACAGCTATGGCTACACCTTC. This encodes CATSDPTTENSYGYTF.

This clone was detected only once. V gene TRBV30 combines with J gene TRBJ2-1, with D possibly TRBD1 on 5 matching bases. V was shortened by 0 bases and J by 4 bases, with 7 bases between the two germline ends. Germline V gives CDR1 GTSNPN, CDR2 SVGIG (reference sequence). This CDR3 contains 13 residues. The CDR3 loop is CAWSVDSYNEQFF. DNA of the CDR3: TGTGCCTGGAGTGTAGACAGTTACAATGAGCAGTTCTTC. The variable domain in full, with the rest retrieved from reference TRBV30 and TRBJ2-1, is SQTIHQWPATLVQPVGSPLSLECTVEGTSNPNLYWYRQAAGRGLQLLFYSVGIGQISSEVPQNLSASRPQDRQFILSSKKLLLSDSGFYLCAWSVDSYNEQFFGPGTRLTVL.

The V and J genes are TRBV6-4 and TRBJ1-1; D call uncertain. CDR1 and CDR2 from the germline V gene are MRHNA and SNTAGT. CDR3 length: 13 residues. With 6 bases removed from V and 2 bases from J, the gap between germline ends came to 10 bases. CDR3 in DNA: TGTGCCAGCAGGAACCGGGAAAACACTGAAGCTTTCTTT. Amino acids: CASRNRENTEAFF.

V and J are TRBV5-6 and TRBJ2-1; perhaps TRBD1 as D (6 bases). Germline CDR1 is SGHDT and CDR2 is YYEEEE. V lost 3 bases and J lost 2, with 12 bases in between. The CDR3 covers 15 residues. The CDR3 DNA sequence: TGTGCCAGCAGCTGGAATAACAGGGCCTACAATGAGCAGTTCTTC. Protein: CASSWNNRAYNEQFF.

This clone was seen only once. The chain employs TRBV6-5 and TRBJ1-5, with 8 bases aligning to TRBD1. The ends lost 8 bases at V and 6 bases at J; junction bases unmatched: 9. Germline values: CDR1 MNHEY, CDR2 SVGAGI. The CDR3 runs 14 residues. CDR3 nucleotides: TGTGCCAGCGGAGTGTACAGGGGGGGTCAGCCCCAGCATTTT. Protein sequence: CASGVYRGGQPQHF.

The chain combines TRBV29-1 with TRBJ1-5; 8 bases map to TRBD1. Germline CDR1 is SQVTM and CDR2 is ANQGSEA. V was clipped by 4 bases and J by 0 bases; unmatched bases: 14. The CDR3 spans 18 residues. The DNA for the CDR3 is TGCAGCGTTGGAGTCGGCAGGGGGCGTCCCCATAGCAATCAGCCCCAGCATTTT. Translating gives CSVGVGRGRPHSNQPQHF.

The chain employs TRBV21-1 and TRBJ2-7; no DNA check was done on the table's D call, TRBD1. TRBV21-1 is labeled a pseudogene. The CDR3 runs 16 residues. The CDR3 coding sequence is TGTGCCAGCAGCAAAGGATTAAGACAGGGGGAACACGAGCAGTACTTC. Its protein is CASSKGLRQGEHEQYF.

CDR3 protein: CASTSTTGDEQYF. CDR3 DNA sequence: TGCGCCAGCACCTCTACGACAGGTGACGAGCAGTACTTC. The chain links TRBV5-1 to TRBJ2-7; D perhaps matches TRBD1 (6 bases). The CDR3 spans 13 residues. Trimming took 6 bases from V and 5 from J, leaving 15 bases between them. Germline CDR1 and CDR2: SGHRS and YFSETQ.

The V call is TRBV5-1, the J call TRBJ1-1; tentative D call: TRBD1 (5 bases). The CDR3 contains 13 residues. The V end was cut by 0 bases, the J end by 11 bases, with 14 bases between. Germline loops: CDR1 SGHRS, CDR2 YFSETQ. CDR3 DNA sequence: TGCGCCAGCAGCTTGGGTATGGGGGGGTTGGCTTTCTTT. Protein product: CASSLGMGGLAFF.

This clone was counted only a few times. V usage is TRBV4-3 and J usage is TRBJ1-3; weak D call: TRBD1 (5 bases). The CDR3 runs 15 residues. The germline V gene encodes CDR1 LGHNA and CDR2 YSLEER. Trimming took off 0 bases at V and 2 bases at J, with 8 bases between the two ends. The DNA for the CDR3 is TGCGCCAGCAGCCAAGAGGGAGGGGCTGGAAACACCATATATTTT. This codes for CASSQEGGAGNTIYF.

This sequence joins TRBV4-2 and TRBJ1-5; D possibly corresponds to TRBD1 (5 bases). Trimming took 0 bases from V and 1 from J, leaving 7 bases between them. Germline V gene lookup returns CDR1 LGHNA and CDR2 YNFKEQ. The length of the CDR3 is 15 residues. The CDR3 reads CASSQDGASNQPQHF. The CDR3, as DNA: TGTGCCAGCAGCCAAGATGGGGCGAGCAATCAGCCCCAGCATTTT.

This clone was seen repeatedly, ten times or more. The rearrangement uses TRBV18 and TRBJ1-2; D perhaps matches TRBD1 (5 bases). V gave up 3 bases and J gave up 8 bases, with 19 bases separating them. CDR3 length: 15 amino acids. Germline V gene sequence: CDR1 KGHSH, CDR2 LQKENI. In nucleotides, the CDR3 is TGTGCCAGCTCACCCCGACAGTCAGTAGCCCAGGGCTACACCTTC. This gives the protein CASSPRQSVAQGYTF. The full variable domain, with the rest looked up from reference TRBV18 and TRBJ1-2, is NAGVMQNPRHLVRRRGQEARLRCSPMKGHSHVYWYRQLPEEGLKFMVYLQKENIIDESGMPKERFSAEFPKEGPSILRIQQVVRGDSAAYFCASSPRQSVAQGYTFGSGTRLTVV.

The V and J genes are TRBV23-1 and TRBJ2-2; maybe TRBD1 (6 bases). TRBV23-1 is treated as an ORF (open reading frame) with a function not yet certain. The CDR3 length is 13 residues. V was pared by 6 bases and J by 4 bases, with 9 bases between. The CDR3 here is CASRTGITGELFF. The CDR3, as DNA: TGCGCCAGCAGGACAGGAATCACCGGGGAGCTGTTTTTT.

There are a few counts of this clone. The chain couples TRBV9 to TRBJ1-6, with D perhaps TRBD1 (5 bases). Germline lookup yields CDR1 SGDLS and CDR2 YYNGEE. This CDR3 region has 20 residues. V was cut by 0 bases and J by 0 bases, with 19 bases left in between. This CDR3 is CASSVARVLGGSSYNSPLHF. For the CDR3, the DNA is TGTGCCAGCAGCGTAGCTCGTGTGTTGGGGGGGAGCTCCTATAATTCACCCCTCCACTTT.

This clone was found once. This chain connects TRBV7-9 to TRBJ1-3; perhaps TRBD1 as D (5 bases). V was cut by 1 base and J by 8 bases, with 12 bases left in between. The CDR3 covers 14 residues. Germline lookup yields CDR1 SEHNR and CDR2 FQNEAQ (reference sequence). The CDR3 DNA reads TGTGCCAGCAGCTTAGACTATACGGGGGACACCATATATTTT. Translating it yields CASSLDYTGDTIYF.

This clone appeared a single time. The chain's CDR3 is CSVIKDRMNTEAFF. The CDR3 nucleotides read TGCAGCGTGATCAAGGACAGGATGAACACTGAAGCTTTCTTT. The chain combines TRBV29-1 with TRBJ1-1; 7 bases are a match to TRBD1. CDR1 SQVTM and CDR2 ANQGSEA come from the germline V gene. The CDR3 runs 14 residues. The ends lost 6 bases at V and 0 bases at J; junction bases unmatched: 7. Looking up the rest from reference TRBV29-1 and TRBJ1-1 gives the full variable domain: SAVISQKPSRDICQRGTSLTIQCQVDSQVTMMFWYRQQPGQSLTLIATANQGSEATYESGFVIDKFPISRPNLTFSTLTVSNMSPEDSSIYLCSVIKDRMNTEAFFGQGTRLTVV.

The chain carries TRBV11-2 and TRBJ2-1; 12 nucleotides match TRBD2. Germline-derived CDR1 and CDR2 are SGHAT and FQNNGV. The CDR3 consists of 19 residues. V gave up 5 bases and J gave up 4 bases; unmatched junction bases: 15. This chain's CDR3 is CASSPGGASGGAVYNEQFF. The CDR3 DNA reads as TGTGCCAGCAGCCCCGGTGGGGCTAGCGGGGGGGCCGTGTACAATGAGCAGTTCTTC.

In its sample, this clone was seen a few times. This chain joins TRBV4-1 and TRBJ2-1; 9 nucleotides match TRBD1. Germline CDR1 MGHRA, CDR2 YSYEKL. This CDR3 contains 17 residues. The ends lost 1 base at V and 3 bases at J; junction bases unmatched: 7. CDR3 sequence: CASSQGGAGQGYNEQFF. The CDR3 bases are TGCGCCAGCAGCCAAGGGGGGGCGGGACAGGGCTACAATGAGCAGTTCTTC.

This clone was detected a few times. The chain uses TRBV5-6 and TRBJ2-7, with 7 bases matching TRBD1. After removal of 5 bases from V and 2 bases from J, the junction contained 10 bases not matched to a gene. CDR1 and CDR2 from the germline V gene are SGHDT and YYEEEE. There are 15 residues in the CDR3. The CDR3, as DNA: TGTGCCAGCAGGGTATTAACAGGGGCCCCCTACGAGCAGTACTTC. This sequence encodes CASRVLTGAPYEQYF.